Listed below are T cell receptor beta chains from one sample, sequenced in a study of blood T cell repertoires in COVID-19. Sequencing was performed with immunoSEQ multiplex PCR; in TCRdb, only in-frame clones are kept and a portion is missing. The data contain roughly 100,000 clones, more than 75% of them singletons. Sequencing was done on a sample of peripheral blood. These receptors were collected from a woman in her 30s with acute or convalescent COVID-19. The conserved cysteine and the conserved F or W are not part of the CDR3 here. Fields, in order: V gene, J gene, CDR3 protein.

TRBV19,TRBJ1-1,ASIDRGGVNTEAF
TRBV6-5,TRBJ1-2,ASADRAYGYT
TRBV7-2,TRBJ1-5,ASSPGRSSNQPQH
TRBV5-4,TRBJ2-1,ASSLGASGGDREQF
TRBV6-5,TRBJ2-2,ASSWGQEWTGELF
TRBV5-4,TRBJ2-1,ASSLASAYNEQF
TRBV18,TRBJ1-1,ASSPGLDTEAF
TRBV7-9,TRBJ1-1,ASSSRVARTEAF
TRBV15,TRBJ2-1,ATSQTHGEQF
TRBV11-2,TRBJ2-5,ASSLWTSGGETQY
TRBV28,TRBJ1-3,ASSLRVGTGKDTIY
TRBV6-2/TRBV6-3,TRBJ2-2,ASSSGTGDTGELF
TRBV5-6,TRBJ2-2,ASSLMLQGPPGELF
TRBV2,TRBJ1-1,ASTVGTGRTEAF
TRBV13,TRBJ1-2,ASRLGGAYGYT
TRBV30,TRBJ2-3,AWSARWRAEADTQY
TRBV6-1,TRBJ1-6,ASSDRVTGNNSPLH
TRBV7-9,TRBJ2-2,ASSQQGTGELF
TRBV4-1,TRBJ1-4,ASSQEGRAREKLF
TRBV18,TRBJ2-1,ASSADEQF
TRBV7-2,TRBJ1-1,ASSLWGGRNTEAF
TRBV5-1,TRBJ2-7,ASSLSTGVYEQY
TRBV7-3,TRBJ1-2,ASSLTGADGYT
TRBV27,TRBJ2-7,ASSLGEVSKQY
TRBV5-1,TRBJ2-2,ASSSRTGGRNGELF
TRBV2,TRBJ2-5,ASSEARTGGGRETQY
TRBV4-1,TRBJ2-7,ASSQVGAEQY
TRBV30,TRBJ1-2,AWSASGVNYGYT
TRBV3-1/TRBV3-2,TRBJ1-1,ASGGGPEAF
TRBV7-9,TRBJ2-1,ASSPKSYNEQF
TRBV27,TRBJ1-1,ASSFQFGKAF
TRBV7-2,TRBJ1-2,ASSLSPGGRYGYT
TRBV5-6,TRBJ2-7,ASRPRPTGGYYEQY
TRBV5-1,TRBJ2-7,ASSRGQGNSYEQY
TRBV7-2,TRBJ1-6,ASSLSGQLYNSPLH
TRBV6-5,TRBJ2-7,ASSYNKDSTYEQY
TRBV28,TRBJ2-6,ASTAPRTGSGANVLT
TRBV6-5,TRBJ1-1,ATRGLLANTEAF
TRBV27,TRBJ1-4,ASATTGGATNEKLF
TRBV7-9,TRBJ1-1,ASSLGSWEGDEAF
TRBV12-3/TRBV12-4,TRBJ2-1,ASTSTSNEQF
TRBV2,TRBJ2-7,ATGGNEQY
TRBV2,TRBJ2-1,APTRGASSYNEQF
TRBV12-5,TRBJ2-1,ASGLVGFARTGFNEQF
TRBV2,TRBJ2-7,ASGTGLTYEQY